Included here is one TCR beta chain sequence, with context. The target antigen is unknown. The data stem from a study of lymphopenia after photon versus proton radiotherapy. Overall study findings and caveats: Authors raise, but do not show, better survival with proton therapy.

The CDR3 contains 16 residues. Germline lookup yields CDR1 SGHVS and CDR2 FQNEAQ. V lost 1 base and J lost 1, with 14 bases in between. TCRdb's table, derived via immunoSEQ multiplex PCR, lists solely in-frame clones and lacks some. There are 29,000 or so clones in the sample; around 87% occur only once, and roughly 44% lies in the top ten. The specimen was peripheral blood, collected from a patient treated with proton-based radiotherapy. The sequence was obtained from a woman aged 60 to 75 with cholangiocarcinoma. Some clones in this sample may be carry-over from other donors' samples. V is TRBV7-8 and J is TRBJ2-7; unclear D gene. The CDR3 nucleotides read TGTGCCAGCAGCTTAGGCGAGTGGGCAGGATCCTACGAGCAGTACTTC. Translating gives CASSLGEWAGSYEQYF.